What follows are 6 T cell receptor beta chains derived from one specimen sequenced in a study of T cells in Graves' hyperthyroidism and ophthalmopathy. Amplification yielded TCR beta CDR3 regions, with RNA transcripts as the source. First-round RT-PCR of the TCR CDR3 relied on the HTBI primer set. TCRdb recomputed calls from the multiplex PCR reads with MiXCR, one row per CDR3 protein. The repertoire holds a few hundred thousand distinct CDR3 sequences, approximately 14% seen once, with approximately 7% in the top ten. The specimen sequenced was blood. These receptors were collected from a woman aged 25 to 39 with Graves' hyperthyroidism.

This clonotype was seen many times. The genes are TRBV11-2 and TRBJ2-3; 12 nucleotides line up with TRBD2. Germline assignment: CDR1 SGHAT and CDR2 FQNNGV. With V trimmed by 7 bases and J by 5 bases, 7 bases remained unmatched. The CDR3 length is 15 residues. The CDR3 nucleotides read TGTGCCAGCACCGTACTAGCGGGAGGAGGAGATACGCAGTATTTT. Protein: CASTVLAGGGDTQYF.

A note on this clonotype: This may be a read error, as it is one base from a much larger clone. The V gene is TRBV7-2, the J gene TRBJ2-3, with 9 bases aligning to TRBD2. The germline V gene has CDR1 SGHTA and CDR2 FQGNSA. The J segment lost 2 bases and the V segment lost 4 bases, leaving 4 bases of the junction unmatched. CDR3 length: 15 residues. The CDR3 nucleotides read TGTGCCAGCAGCTGGCGGACTAGCGACACAGATACGCAGTATTTT. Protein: CASSWRTSDTDTQYF.

This CDR3 is CASSPGLDMRNEQFF. DNA of the CDR3: TGTGCCAGCAGTCCGGGACTAGATATGCGGAATGAGCAGTTCTTC. The rearrangement joins TRBV27 to TRBJ2-1; 8 bases align to TRBD2. The CDR3 is 15 residues long. Losses at the gene ends were 5 bases for V and 7 bases for J; bases not matched to a gene: 10. CDR1 and CDR2 (germline): MNHEY, SMNVEV (reference sequence).

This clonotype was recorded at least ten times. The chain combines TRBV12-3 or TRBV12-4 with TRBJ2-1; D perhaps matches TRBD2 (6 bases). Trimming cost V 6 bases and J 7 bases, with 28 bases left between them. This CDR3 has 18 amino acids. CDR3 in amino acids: CASSLPPVGGGIGNEQFF. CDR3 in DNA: TGTGCCAGCAGCTTGCCCCCAGTCGGAGGCGGGATCGGAAATGAGCAGTTCTTC.

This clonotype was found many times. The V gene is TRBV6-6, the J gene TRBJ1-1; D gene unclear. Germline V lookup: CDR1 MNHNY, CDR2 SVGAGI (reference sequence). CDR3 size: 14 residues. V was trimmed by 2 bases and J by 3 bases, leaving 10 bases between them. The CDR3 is CASSYPGRHTEAFF. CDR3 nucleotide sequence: TGTGCCAGCAGTTACCCGGGGAGACACACTGAAGCTTTCTTT.

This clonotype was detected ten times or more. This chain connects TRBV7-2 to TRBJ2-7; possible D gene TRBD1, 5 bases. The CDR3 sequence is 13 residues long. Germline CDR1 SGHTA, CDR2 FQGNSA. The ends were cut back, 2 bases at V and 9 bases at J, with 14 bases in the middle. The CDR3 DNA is TGTGCCAGCAGCTTATCTTCCAGGGCTGGGCAGTACTTC. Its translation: CASSLSSRAGQYF.